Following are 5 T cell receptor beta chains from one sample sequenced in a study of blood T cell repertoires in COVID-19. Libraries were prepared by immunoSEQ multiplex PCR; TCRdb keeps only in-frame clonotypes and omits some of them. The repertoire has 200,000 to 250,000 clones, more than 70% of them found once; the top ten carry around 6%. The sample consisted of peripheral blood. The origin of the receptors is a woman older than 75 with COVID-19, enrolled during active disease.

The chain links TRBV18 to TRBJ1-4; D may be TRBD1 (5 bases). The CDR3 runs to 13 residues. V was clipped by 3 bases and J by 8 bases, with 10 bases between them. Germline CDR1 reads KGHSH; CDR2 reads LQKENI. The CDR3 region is CASSPGTSEKLFF. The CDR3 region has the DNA TGTGCCAGCTCACCTGGGACTTCGGAAAAACTGTTTTTT.

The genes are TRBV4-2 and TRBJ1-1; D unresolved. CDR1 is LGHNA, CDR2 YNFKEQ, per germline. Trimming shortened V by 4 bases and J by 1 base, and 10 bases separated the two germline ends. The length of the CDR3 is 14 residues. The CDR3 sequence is CASSRYTENTEAFF. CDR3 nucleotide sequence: TGTGCCAGCAGCCGCTACACAGAGAACACTGAAGCTTTCTTT.

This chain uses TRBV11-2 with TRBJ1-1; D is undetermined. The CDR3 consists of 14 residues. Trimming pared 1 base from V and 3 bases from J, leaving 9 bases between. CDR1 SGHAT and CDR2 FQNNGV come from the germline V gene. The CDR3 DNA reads TGTGCCAGCAGCTTAGCGGGTGGCTACACTGAAGCTTTCTTT. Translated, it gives CASSLAGGYTEAFF.

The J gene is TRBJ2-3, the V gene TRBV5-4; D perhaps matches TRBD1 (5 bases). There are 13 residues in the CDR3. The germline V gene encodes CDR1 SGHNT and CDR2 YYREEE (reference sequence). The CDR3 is CAHGASNTDTQYF. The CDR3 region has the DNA TGTGCTCATGGGGCCAGTAATACAGATACGCAGTATTTT.

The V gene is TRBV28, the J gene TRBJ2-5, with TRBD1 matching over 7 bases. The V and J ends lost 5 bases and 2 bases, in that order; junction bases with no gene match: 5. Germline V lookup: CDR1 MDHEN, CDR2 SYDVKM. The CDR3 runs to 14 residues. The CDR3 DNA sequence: TGTGCCAGCAGTACCCCGGGACAGCAAGAGACCCAGTACTTC. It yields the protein CASSTPGQQETQYF.